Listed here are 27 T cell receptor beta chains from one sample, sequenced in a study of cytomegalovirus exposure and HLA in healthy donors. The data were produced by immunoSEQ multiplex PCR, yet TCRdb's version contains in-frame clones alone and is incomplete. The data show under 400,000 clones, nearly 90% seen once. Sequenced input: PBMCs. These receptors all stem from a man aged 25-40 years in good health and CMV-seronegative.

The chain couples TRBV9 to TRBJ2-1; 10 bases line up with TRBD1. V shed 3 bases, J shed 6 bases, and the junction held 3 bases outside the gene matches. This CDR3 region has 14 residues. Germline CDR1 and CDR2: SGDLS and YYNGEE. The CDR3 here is CASSGRQGANEQFF. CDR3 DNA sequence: TGTGCCAGCAGCGGGAGACAGGGGGCCAATGAGCAGTTCTTC.

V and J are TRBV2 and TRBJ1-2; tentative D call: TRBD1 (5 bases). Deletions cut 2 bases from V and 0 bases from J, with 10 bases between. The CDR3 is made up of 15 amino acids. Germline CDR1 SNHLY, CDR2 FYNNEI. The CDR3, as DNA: TGTGCCAGCAGTGAATTGGCAGGGACTAACTATGGCTACACCTTC. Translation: CASSELAGTNYGYTF.

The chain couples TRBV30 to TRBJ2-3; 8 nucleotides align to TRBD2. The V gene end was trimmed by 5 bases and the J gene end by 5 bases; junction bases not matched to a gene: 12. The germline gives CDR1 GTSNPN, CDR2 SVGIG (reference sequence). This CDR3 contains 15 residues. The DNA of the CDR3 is TGTGCCTGGGCCCATAGACTAGCGCGGGGAGATACGCAGTATTTT. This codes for CAWAHRLARGDTQYF.

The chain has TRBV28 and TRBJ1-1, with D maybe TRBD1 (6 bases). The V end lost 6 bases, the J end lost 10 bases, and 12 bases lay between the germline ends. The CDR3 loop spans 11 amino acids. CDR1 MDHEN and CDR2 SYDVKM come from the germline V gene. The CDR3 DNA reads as TGTGCCAGCAGGGAACAGGGCAGAGCTTTCTTT. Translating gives CASREQGRAFF.

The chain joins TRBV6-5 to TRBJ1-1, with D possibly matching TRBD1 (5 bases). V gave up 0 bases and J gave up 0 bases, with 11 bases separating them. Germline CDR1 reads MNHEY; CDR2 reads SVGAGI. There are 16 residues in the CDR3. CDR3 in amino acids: CASSYSGRTMNTEAFF. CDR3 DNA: TGTGCCAGCAGTTACTCGGGGCGGACAATGAACACTGAAGCTTTCTTT.

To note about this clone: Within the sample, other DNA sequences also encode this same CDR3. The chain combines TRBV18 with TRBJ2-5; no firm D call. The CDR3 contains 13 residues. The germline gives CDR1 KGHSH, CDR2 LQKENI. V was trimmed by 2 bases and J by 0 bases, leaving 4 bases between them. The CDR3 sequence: CASSPSYQETQYF. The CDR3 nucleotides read TGTGCCAGCTCACCATCGTACCAAGAGACCCAGTACTTC.

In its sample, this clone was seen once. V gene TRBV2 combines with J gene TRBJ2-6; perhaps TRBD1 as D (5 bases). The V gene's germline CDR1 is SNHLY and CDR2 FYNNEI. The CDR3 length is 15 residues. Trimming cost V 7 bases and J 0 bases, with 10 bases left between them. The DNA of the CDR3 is TGTGCCAGCAAACAGGACCGCTCTGGGGCCAACGTCCTGACTTTC. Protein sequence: CASKQDRSGANVLTF.

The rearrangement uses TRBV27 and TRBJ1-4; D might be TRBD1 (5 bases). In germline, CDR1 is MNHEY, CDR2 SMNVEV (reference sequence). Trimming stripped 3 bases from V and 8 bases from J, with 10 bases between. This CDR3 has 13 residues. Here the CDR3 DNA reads TGTGCCAGCAGTTTGGACACCGGCGAAAAACTGTTTTTT. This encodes CASSLDTGEKLFF. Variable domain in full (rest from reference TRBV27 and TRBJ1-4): EAQVTQNPRYLITVTGKKLTVTCSQNMNHEYMSWYRQDPGLGLRQIYYSMNVEVTDKGDVPEGYKVSRKEKRNFPLILESPSPNQTSLYFCASSLDTGEKLFFGSGTQLSVL.

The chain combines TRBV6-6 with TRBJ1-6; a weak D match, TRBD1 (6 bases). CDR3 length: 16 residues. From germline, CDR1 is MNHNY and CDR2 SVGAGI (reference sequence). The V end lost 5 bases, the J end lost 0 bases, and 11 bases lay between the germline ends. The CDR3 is CASSPRGGSYNSPLHF. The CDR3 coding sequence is TGTGCCAGCAGTCCCAGGGGCGGCTCCTATAATTCACCCCTCCACTTT.

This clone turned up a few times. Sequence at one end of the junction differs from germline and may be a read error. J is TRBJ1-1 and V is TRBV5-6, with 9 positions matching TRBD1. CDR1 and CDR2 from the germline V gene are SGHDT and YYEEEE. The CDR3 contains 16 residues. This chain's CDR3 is CASSLVYGTGSSVRVF. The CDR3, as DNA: TGTGCCAGCAGCTTAGTATACGGGACAGGGTCGTCCGTACGGGTCTTT.

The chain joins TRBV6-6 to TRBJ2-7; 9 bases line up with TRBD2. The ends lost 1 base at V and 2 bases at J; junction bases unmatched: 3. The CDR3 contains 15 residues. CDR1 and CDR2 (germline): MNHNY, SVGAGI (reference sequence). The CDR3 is CASSYLVAGAYEQYF. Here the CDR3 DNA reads TGTGCCAGCAGTTACTTGGTAGCGGGGGCCTACGAGCAGTACTTC.

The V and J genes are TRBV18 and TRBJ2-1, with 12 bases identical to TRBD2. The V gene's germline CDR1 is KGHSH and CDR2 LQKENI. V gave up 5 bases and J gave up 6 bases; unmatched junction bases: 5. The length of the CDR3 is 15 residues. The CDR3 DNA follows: TGTGCCAGCTCATCGCTAGCGGGGGGGCCCAATGAGCAGTTCTTC. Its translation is CASSSLAGGPNEQFF.

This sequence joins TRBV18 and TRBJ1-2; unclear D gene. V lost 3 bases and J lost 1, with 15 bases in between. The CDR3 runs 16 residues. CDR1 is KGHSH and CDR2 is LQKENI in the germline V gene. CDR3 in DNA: TGTGCCAGCTCACCCACTCTCGGCGGGGTTAACTATGGCTACACCTTC. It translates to CASSPTLGGVNYGYTF.

The CDR3 protein is CASRDSLDTQYF. CDR3 DNA sequence: TGCGCCAGCAGGGACAGTTTGGATACGCAGTATTTT. The chain carries TRBV10-2 and TRBJ2-3; perhaps TRBD1 as D (6 bases). Trimming cost V 6 bases and J 6 bases, with 10 bases left between them. This CDR3 comprises 12 residues. The germline V gene encodes CDR1 WSHSY and CDR2 SAAADI.

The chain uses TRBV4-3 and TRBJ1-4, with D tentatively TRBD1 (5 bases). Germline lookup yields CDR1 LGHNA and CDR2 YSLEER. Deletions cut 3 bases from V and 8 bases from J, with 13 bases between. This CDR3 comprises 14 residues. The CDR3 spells CASSHQGSREKLFF. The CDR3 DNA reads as TGCGCCAGCAGCCATCAGGGATCTCGGGAAAAACTGTTTTTT.

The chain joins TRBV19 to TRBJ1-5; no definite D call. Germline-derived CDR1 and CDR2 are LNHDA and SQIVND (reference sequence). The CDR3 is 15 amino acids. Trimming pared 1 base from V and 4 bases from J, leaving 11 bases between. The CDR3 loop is CASSIGRGGNQPQHF. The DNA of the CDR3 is TGTGCCAGTAGTATAGGCCGGGGAGGTAATCAGCCCCAGCATTTT.

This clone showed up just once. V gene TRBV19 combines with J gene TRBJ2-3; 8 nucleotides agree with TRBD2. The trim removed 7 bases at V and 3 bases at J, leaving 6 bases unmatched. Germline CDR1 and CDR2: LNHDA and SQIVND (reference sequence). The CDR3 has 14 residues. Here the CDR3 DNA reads TGTGCCAGTACGTCAGCGGGGGCAACAGATACGCAGTATTTT. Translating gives CASTSAGATDTQYF. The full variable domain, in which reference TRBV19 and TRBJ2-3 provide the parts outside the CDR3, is DGGITQSPKYLFRKEGQNVTLSCEQNLNHDAMYWYRQDPGQGLRLIYYSQIVNDFQKGDIAEGYSVSREKKESFPLTVTSAQKNPTAFYLCASTSAGATDTQYFGPGTRLTVL.

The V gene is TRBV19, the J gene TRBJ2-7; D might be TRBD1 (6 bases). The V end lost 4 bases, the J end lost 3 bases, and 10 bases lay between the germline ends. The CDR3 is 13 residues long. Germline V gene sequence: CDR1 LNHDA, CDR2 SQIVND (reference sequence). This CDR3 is CASSRDMNYEQYF. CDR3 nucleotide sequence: TGTGCCAGTAGTAGGGACATGAACTACGAGCAGTACTTC.

CDR3 DNA: TGCGCCAGCAGCTTACCTAGGACAGGCTCTAGCACAGATACGCAGTATTTT. Amino acid sequence: CASSLPRTGSSTDTQYF. This chain joins TRBV5-1 and TRBJ2-3, with 7 bases fitting TRBD1. V gave up 2 bases and J gave up 0 bases; unmatched junction bases: 9. CDR1 and CDR2 from the germline V gene are SGHRS and YFSETQ. The CDR3 totals 17 residues.

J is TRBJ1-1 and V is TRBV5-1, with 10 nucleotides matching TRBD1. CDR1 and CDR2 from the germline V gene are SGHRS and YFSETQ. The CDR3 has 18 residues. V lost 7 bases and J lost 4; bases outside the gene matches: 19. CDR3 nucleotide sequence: TGCGCCAGCGATTTTGGGACAGGGGCTCCCCAAGCGGGCACTGAAGCTTTCTTT. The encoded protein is CASDFGTGAPQAGTEAFF.

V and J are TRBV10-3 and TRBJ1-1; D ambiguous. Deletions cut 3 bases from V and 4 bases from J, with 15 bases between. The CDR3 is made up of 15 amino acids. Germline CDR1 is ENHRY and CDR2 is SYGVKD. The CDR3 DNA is TGTGCCATCAGTGAAGCTATGGAGCCCCGCACTGAAGCTTTCTTT. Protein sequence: CAISEAMEPRTEAFF.

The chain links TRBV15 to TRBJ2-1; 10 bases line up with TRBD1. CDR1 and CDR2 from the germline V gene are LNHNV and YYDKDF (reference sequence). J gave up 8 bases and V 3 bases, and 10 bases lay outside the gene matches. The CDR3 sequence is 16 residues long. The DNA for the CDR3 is TGTGCCACCAGCAGCCAAGGGACAGGGGCAATCCATGAGCAGTTCTTC. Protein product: CATSSQGTGAIHEQFF.

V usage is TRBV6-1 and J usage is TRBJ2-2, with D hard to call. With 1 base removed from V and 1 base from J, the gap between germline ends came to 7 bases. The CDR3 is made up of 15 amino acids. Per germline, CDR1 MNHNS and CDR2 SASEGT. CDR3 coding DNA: TGTGCCAGCAGTGAAGGGTACAGGAACACCGGGGAGCTGTTTTTT. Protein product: CASSEGYRNTGELFF.

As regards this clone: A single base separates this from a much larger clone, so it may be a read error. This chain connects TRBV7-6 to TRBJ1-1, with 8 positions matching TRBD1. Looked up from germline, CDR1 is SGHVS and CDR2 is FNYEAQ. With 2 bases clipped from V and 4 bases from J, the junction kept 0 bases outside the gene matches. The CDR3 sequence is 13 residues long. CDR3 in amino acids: CASSLTGGTEAFF. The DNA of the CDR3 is TGTGCCAGCAGCTTAACAGGGGGCACTGAAGCTTTCTTT.

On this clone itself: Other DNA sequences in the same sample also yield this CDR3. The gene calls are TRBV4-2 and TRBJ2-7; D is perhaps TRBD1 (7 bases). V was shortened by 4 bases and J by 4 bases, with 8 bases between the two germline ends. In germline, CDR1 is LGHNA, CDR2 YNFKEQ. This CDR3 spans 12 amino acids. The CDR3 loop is CASSPGGYEQYF. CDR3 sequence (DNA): TGTGCCAGCAGCCCAGGGGGGTACGAGCAGTACTTC.

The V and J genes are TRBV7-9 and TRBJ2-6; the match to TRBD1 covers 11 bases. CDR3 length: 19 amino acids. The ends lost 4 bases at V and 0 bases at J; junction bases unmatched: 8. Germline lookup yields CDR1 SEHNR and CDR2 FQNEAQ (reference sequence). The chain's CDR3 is CASSSPSGTGGSGANVLTF. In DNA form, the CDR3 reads TGTGCCAGCAGCTCCCCCTCCGGGACAGGGGGCTCTGGGGCCAACGTCCTGACTTTC. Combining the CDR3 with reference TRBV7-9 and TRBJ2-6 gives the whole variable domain DTGVSQNPRHKITKRGQNVTFRCDPISEHNRLYWYRQTLGQGPEFLTYFQNEAQLEKSRLLSDRFSAERPKGSFSTLEIQRTEQGDSAMYLCASSSPSGTGGSGANVLTFGAGSRLTVL.

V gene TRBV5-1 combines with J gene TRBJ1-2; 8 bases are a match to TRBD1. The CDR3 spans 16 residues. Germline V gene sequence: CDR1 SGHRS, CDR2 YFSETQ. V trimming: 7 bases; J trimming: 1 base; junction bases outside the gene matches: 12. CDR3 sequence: CASRDEGTGLNYGYTF. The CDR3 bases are TGCGCCAGCCGAGATGAAGGGACAGGTCTTAACTATGGCTACACCTTC. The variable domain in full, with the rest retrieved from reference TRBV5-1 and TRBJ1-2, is KAGVTQTPRYLIKTRGQQVTLSCSPISGHRSVSWYQQTPGQGLQFLFEYFSETQRNKGNFPGRFSGRQFSNSRSEMNVSTLELGDSALYLCASRDEGTGLNYGYTFGSGTRLTVV.